This section outlines one TCR beta chain sequence together with its context. The sample comes from a study of blood T cell repertoires in COVID-19. Sequenced by immunoSEQ multiplex PCR; TCRdb stores in-frame clones only, minus some. The data show roughly 300,000 clones, roughly 91% seen once. V was shortened by 5 bases and J by 0 bases, with 10 bases between the two germline ends. The CDR3 length is 14 residues. Per the germline V gene, CDR1 is ENHRY and CDR2 is SYGVKD. Enrolled through a virtual design, the participants were between 18 and 89 years of age and came from about two dozen US areas. The specimen sequenced was PBMCs or T cells enriched from blood (not recorded which). The clonotype was recovered from a middle-aged woman with acute COVID-19. J is TRBJ2-5 and V is TRBV10-3; a weak D match, TRBD2 (5 bases). CDR3 sequence reads: CAISQAGNQETQYF. CDR3 DNA: TGTGCCATCAGTCAAGCCGGGAACCAAGAGACCCAGTACTTC.